This passage covers 11 T cell receptor beta chains from one sample sequenced in a study of technical replicates of blood from a few donors. The assay was immunoSEQ multiplex PCR, and TCRdb's table has in-frame clones only and misses some. The profile covers nearly 80,000 clones, with around nine tenths appearing a single time and 0.3% to 0.45% taken by the ten largest. The sample was T cells isolated from PBMCs. These receptor sequences come from a human donor in good health.

The CDR3 DNA reads as TGTGCCAGCAGTTACCCGGTAGCTGGAGATACGCAGTATTTT. This codes for CASSYPVAGDTQYF. The chain employs TRBV6-6 and TRBJ2-3; no reliable D call. V was trimmed by 2 bases and J by 5 bases, leaving 11 bases between them. Germline values: CDR1 MNHNY, CDR2 SVGAGI (reference sequence). The CDR3 length is 14 residues.

The chain combines TRBV10-2 with TRBJ1-1, with 7 bases matching TRBD1. From germline, CDR1 is WSHSY and CDR2 SAAADI. The length of the CDR3 is 11 residues. V was clipped by 9 bases and J by 11 bases; unmatched bases: 9. The CDR3 is CASIQGFEAFF. The DNA of the CDR3 is TGCGCCAGTATACAGGGGTTTGAGGCTTTCTTT.

This clone was counted a few times. The rearrangement joins TRBV29-1 to TRBJ1-1; D remains unclear. Germline V gives CDR1 SQVTM, CDR2 ANQGSEA. V lost 3 bases to trimming and J lost 1 base, with 15 bases between them. The length of the CDR3 is 15 residues. This CDR3 reads CSVDSAGLRNTEAFF. As DNA, the CDR3 is TGCAGCGTTGATTCGGCGGGCCTGAGGAACACTGAAGCTTTCTTT.

This clone has only one observation. V gene TRBV19 combines with J gene TRBJ1-5; weak D call: TRBD1 (6 bases). The CDR3 is 13 residues long. CDR1 and CDR2 from the germline V gene are LNHDA and SQIVND (reference sequence). Trimming shortened V by 5 bases and J by 8 bases, and 13 bases separated the two germline ends. CDR3 nucleotides: TGTGCCAGTAGTCCGACAGGTTTAGAGCCCCAGCATTTT. Protein: CASSPTGLEPQHF.

J is TRBJ2-5 and V is TRBV10-3; tentatively, D is TRBD2 (5 bases). Trimming took 3 bases from V and 3 from J, leaving 8 bases between them. CDR3 length: 13 amino acids. From germline, CDR1 is ENHRY and CDR2 SYGVKD. CDR3 coding DNA: TGTGCCATCAGTGAAGCTAGCAAAGAGACCCAGTACTTC. Amino acids: CAISEASKETQYF.

This sequence joins TRBV21-1 and TRBJ2-7; the table assigns TRBD2, which was not confirmed against the DNA. TRBV21-1 is a listed pseudogene. The CDR3 has 14 residues. The chain's CDR3 is CASSSCGGHYEQYF. The CDR3 DNA reads as TGTGCCAGCAGCTCGTGTGGAGGGCACTACGAGCAGTACTTC.

The J gene is TRBJ2-7, the V gene TRBV4-2; 8 nucleotides align to TRBD1. CDR3 length: 15 residues. With 3 bases clipped from V and 0 bases from J, the junction kept 4 bases outside the gene matches. CDR1 and CDR2 from the germline V gene are LGHNA and YNFKEQ. The CDR3 DNA sequence: TGTGCCAGCAGCCAGCTTACAGGGGGCTCCTACGAGCAGTACTTC. Translated: CASSQLTGGSYEQYF.

Only one count was recorded for this clone. This chain links TRBV30 with TRBJ2-7, with 7 bases fitting TRBD1. Germline V gene lookup returns CDR1 GTSNPN and CDR2 SVGIG (reference sequence). The CDR3 is made up of 13 amino acids. J lost 2 bases, V lost 0 bases, and 1 base had no gene match. CDR3 amino acids: CAWSVDRAYEQYF. The CDR3, as DNA: TGTGCCTGGAGTGTTGACAGGGCCTACGAGCAGTACTTC.

This chain joins TRBV2 and TRBJ1-3; tentatively, D is TRBD1 (5 bases). The CDR3 has 15 amino acids. Germline lookup yields CDR1 SNHLY and CDR2 FYNNEI. The germline V and J ends were trimmed by 6 bases and 0 bases, with 12 bases remaining between them. In DNA form, the CDR3 reads TGTGCCAGCAGGACCAGGACAAGCTCTGGAAACACCATATATTTT. Encoded protein: CASRTRTSSGNTIYF.

The chain combines TRBV5-1 with TRBJ1-4; TRBD1 matches at 7 bases. Germline V gene sequence: CDR1 SGHRS, CDR2 YFSETQ. This CDR3 comprises 15 residues. Trimming removed 3 bases from V and 8 bases from J; junction bases left unmatched: 10. The CDR3 protein is CASSSIDRDEEKLFF. CDR3 coding DNA: TGCGCCAGCAGCTCCATTGACAGGGACGAGGAAAAACTGTTTTTT. Using reference TRBV5-1 and TRBJ1-4 for the parts outside the CDR3, the full variable domain is KAGVTQTPRYLIKTRGQQVTLSCSPISGHRSVSWYQQTPGQGLQFLFEYFSETQRNKGNFPGRFSGRQFSNSRSEMNVSTLELGDSALYLCASSSIDRDEEKLFFGSGTQLSVL.

This sequence joins TRBV5-1 and TRBJ1-5, with 7 positions matching TRBD1. This CDR3 is built from 15 residues. In germline, CDR1 is SGHRS, CDR2 YFSETQ. The junction had 7 bases not matched to a gene; V was cut back by 0 bases and J by 7 bases. Here the CDR3 reads CASSLEVGGEQPQHF. CDR3 in DNA: TGCGCCAGCAGCTTGGAGGTAGGGGGCGAGCAGCCCCAGCATTTT. Full variable domain (missing parts from reference TRBV5-1 and TRBJ1-5): KAGVTQTPRYLIKTRGQQVTLSCSPISGHRSVSWYQQTPGQGLQFLFEYFSETQRNKGNFPGRFSGRQFSNSRSEMNVSTLELGDSALYLCASSLEVGGEQPQHFGDGTRLSIL.